This T cell receptor beta chain is from a study of cytomegalovirus exposure and HLA in healthy donors. Points on this clone: What it binds is unknown.

With 60 Vbeta and 13 Jbeta primers, the PCR was carried out. Using immunoSEQ multiplex PCR, the repertoire was profiled, and TCRdb retains in-frame clones only, with some absent. This sample's table reports approximately 70,000 clones. Study-level findings and limits: HLA alleles showed associations with some 15,000 TCR beta sequences in a later analysis, at a 0.05 false discovery rate. Reported results showed that the classifier diagnosed cytomegalovirus status with high specificity and sensitivity. There were three CMV-associated chains whose specificity for CMV antigens was confirmed in vitro.

Germline V gives CDR1 LNHDA, CDR2 SQIVND (reference sequence). Trimming took 8 bases from V and 4 from J; bases not matched to a gene: 3. The CDR3 totals 13 residues. Sequencing used PBMCs. The gene calls are TRBV19 and TRBJ1-5, with 9 bases lining up with TRBD1. This TCR came from a woman younger than 45 in good health and CMV-seronegative. The CDR3 region is CASRDRENQPQHF. DNA of the CDR3: TGTGCCAGTCGGGACAGGGAAAATCAGCCCCAGCATTTT.